This TCR beta chain appears in the sequencing data of a study of blood T cell repertoires in COVID-19. V trimming: 10 bases; J trimming: 5 bases; junction bases outside the gene matches: 15. The CDR3 spans 15 residues. CDR1 MDHEN and CDR2 SYDVKM come from the germline V gene. Study processing details: Reference gene primer amplification in the assay estimated nucleated cell counts. Profiled with immunoSEQ multiplex PCR; TCRdb holds only in-frame clones, not every one. V, J and clone size are taken as reported in that table, and D and trimming were inferred from the DNA itself. The data hold 150,000 or so clones, with around 80% observed a single time.

This TCR was recovered from a woman aged 80 or older with acute or convalescent COVID-19. Sequenced input: peripheral blood. This sequence joins TRBV28 and TRBJ2-3, with 7 bases aligning to TRBD2. The CDR3 protein is CATHLGGRGVDTQYF. In DNA, the CDR3 is TGTGCCACCCATTTGGGCGGGAGAGGCGTAGATACGCAGTATTTT.